This T cell receptor beta chain was observed in a study of T cell repertoires in cytomegalovirus infection. Study summary: CMV infection plus the matching HLA type was flagged by public TCR beta signatures.

With regard to this clonotype: What it binds is not known. A much larger clonotype is one base distant, so this may be a read error.

Trimming took 2 bases from V and 0 from J, leaving 5 bases between them. CDR3 length: 13 residues. CDR1 and CDR2 (germline): SQVTM, ANQGSEA. TCRdb re-called the reads with MiXCR, one entry per CDR3 protein. The sample lists fewer than 250,000 distinct CDR3 sequences, more than 9% occurring once. Study observations and caveats: Summed frequency of shared TCR beta families picked out CMV carriers who also had the relevant HLA.

The TCR originated in a human donor in good health (CMV status not recorded). Some clones in this sample may be carry-over from other donors' samples. The sequenced sample was PBMCs. The chain couples TRBV29-1 to TRBJ1-3, with D unclear. CDR3: CSVERDSGNTIYF. CDR3 sequence (DNA): TGCAGCGTTGAACGGGACTCTGGAAACACCATATATTTT.